These 25 T cell receptor beta chains came from one sample sequenced in a study of cytomegalovirus exposure and HLA in healthy donors. Using immunoSEQ multiplex PCR, the repertoire was profiled, and TCRdb retains in-frame clones only, with some absent. The sample shows 250,000 to 300,000 clones, roughly 89% of them seen only once. The source material was PBMCs. The receptors were sampled from a woman younger than 35 in good health and CMV-seronegative.

V and J are TRBV5-1 and TRBJ1-3; D remains unclear. The CDR3 has 12 amino acids. Germline values: CDR1 SGHRS, CDR2 YFSETQ. V lost 3 bases to trimming and J lost 9 bases, with 10 bases between them. The CDR3 reads CASSSDSVTIYF. CDR3 DNA sequence: TGCGCCAGCAGCTCCGACTCCGTCACCATATATTTT.

The chain is built from TRBV4-1 and TRBJ1-6; TRBD1 matches at 7 bases. This CDR3 spans 16 amino acids. J lost 4 bases, V lost 4 bases, and 7 bases had no gene match. Germline V gives CDR1 MGHRA, CDR2 YSYEKL. CDR3 in amino acids: CASSPLPGQYNSPLHF. In DNA form, the CDR3 reads TGCGCCAGCAGCCCCTTGCCGGGACAGTATAATTCACCCCTCCACTTT.

V usage is TRBV7-8 and J usage is TRBJ2-7; maybe TRBD1 (6 bases). The germline V and J ends were trimmed by 3 bases and 3 bases, with 9 bases remaining between them. The CDR3 spans 13 residues. Germline CDR1 SGHVS, CDR2 FQNEAQ. The CDR3 protein is CASSFRGRYEQYV. The CDR3 coding sequence is TGTGCCAGCAGCTTCAGGGGACGCTACGAGCAGTACGTC.

The chain carries TRBV19 and TRBJ2-2, with 12 bases fitting TRBD2. This CDR3 spans 15 amino acids. Looked up from germline, CDR1 is LNHDA and CDR2 is SQIVND (reference sequence). V trimming: 10 bases; J trimming: 5 bases; junction bases outside the gene matches: 8. The CDR3 loop is CATSGLAGPTGELFF. The CDR3 nucleotides are TGTGCCACTTCCGGACTAGCGGGGCCGACCGGGGAGCTGTTTTTT.

This clone was picked up one time. The chain has TRBV27 and TRBJ2-7, with TRBD1 matching over 12 bases. CDR3 length: 15 residues. The germline CDR1 and CDR2 sequences are MNHEY and SMNVEV (reference sequence). J lost 0 bases, V lost 4 bases, and 1 base had no gene match. The CDR3 spells CASSSGQGASYEQYV. The CDR3 nucleotides read TGTGCCAGCAGTTCGGGACAGGGGGCCTCCTACGAGCAGTACGTC.

The chain recombines TRBV5-6 with TRBJ2-3; TRBD1 matches at 9 bases. The V and J ends lost 6 bases and 1 base, in that order; junction bases with no gene match: 3. Germline V gene sequence: CDR1 SGHDT, CDR2 YYEEEE. The CDR3 consists of 14 residues. CDR3 coding DNA: TGTGCCAGCACCGGGACAGGGCGCACAGATACGCAGTATTTT. Its protein is CASTGTGRTDTQYF.

Only one count was recorded for this clone. The chain joins TRBV27 to TRBJ2-3; a possible D gene is TRBD1 (5 bases). The V end was cut by 1 base, the J end by 4 bases, with 15 bases between. This CDR3 has 16 amino acids. CDR1 and CDR2 (germline): MNHEY, SMNVEV (reference sequence). The CDR3 here is CASSLFWGRESDTQYF. DNA for the CDR3: TGTGCCAGCAGTTTATTTTGGGGCAGGGAATCAGATACGCAGTATTTT.

This clone was seen a single time. The chain employs TRBV27 and TRBJ2-1, with TRBD2 matching over 8 bases. Germline assignment: CDR1 MNHEY and CDR2 SMNVEV (reference sequence). This CDR3 has 16 amino acids. The V and J ends lost 7 bases and 0 bases, in that order; junction bases with no gene match: 8. The CDR3 sequence is CASNSGGPNSYNEQFF. The CDR3 DNA sequence: TGTGCCAGCAACAGCGGGGGCCCCAACTCCTACAATGAGCAGTTCTTC.

J is TRBJ2-7 and V is TRBV19; 9 nucleotides line up with TRBD1. Trimming cost V 3 bases and J 3 bases; bases outside gene matches: 3. The CDR3 is 14 amino acids. Germline assignment: CDR1 LNHDA and CDR2 SQIVND (reference sequence). CDR3 in DNA: TGTGCCAGTAGTATCGGACAGGGGAACTACGAGCAGTACTTC. Its translation is CASSIGQGNYEQYF.

For the CDR3, the DNA is TGCGCCAGCAGCCAAGTTACAGGGTTCTACGAGCAGTACTTC. Translating it yields CASSQVTGFYEQYF. The chain has TRBV4-1 and TRBJ2-7, with D tentatively TRBD1 (6 bases). V lost 1 base to trimming and J lost 3 bases, with 10 bases between them. In germline, CDR1 is MGHRA, CDR2 YSYEKL. This CDR3 is 14 amino acids long.

The rearrangement links TRBV27 to TRBJ1-5; the D is unclear. This CDR3 spans 15 amino acids. Germline CDR1 and CDR2: MNHEY and SMNVEV (reference sequence). The germline V and J ends were trimmed by 2 bases and 2 bases, with 10 bases remaining between them. The CDR3 spells CASSLGSGGNQPQHF. The CDR3, as DNA: TGTGCCAGCAGTTTAGGCTCCGGGGGCAATCAGCCCCAGCATTTT.

V gene TRBV7-9 combines with J gene TRBJ2-7, with 9 positions matching TRBD1. Germline V gives CDR1 SEHNR, CDR2 FQNEAQ (reference sequence). The junction had 9 bases not matched to a gene; V was cut back by 6 bases and J by 3 bases. This CDR3 spans 15 amino acids. The DNA for the CDR3 is TGTGCCAGCAGTAAAACCGGGACAGGGTACTACGAGCAGTACTTC. Protein product: CASSKTGTGYYEQYF.

V gene TRBV7-9 combines with J gene TRBJ2-3; 7 positions match TRBD2. Germline assignment: CDR1 SEHNR and CDR2 FQNEAQ (reference sequence). This CDR3 is 18 amino acids long. Trimming removed 4 bases from V and 0 bases from J; junction bases left unmatched: 13. CDR3 residues: CASSSWTRLFPSTDTQYF. For the CDR3, the DNA is TGTGCCAGCAGCTCTTGGACTAGACTCTTCCCTAGCACAGATACGCAGTATTTT.

Turning to this clone: This sample also contains other DNA sequences that code for the same CDR3. V usage is TRBV18 and J usage is TRBJ1-4; 7 positions match TRBD1. Per the germline V gene, CDR1 is KGHSH and CDR2 is LQKENI. This CDR3 region has 16 residues. V lost 2 bases and J lost 2; bases outside the gene matches: 5. The CDR3 region is CASSPSDRATNEKLFF. In nucleotides, the CDR3 is TGTGCCAGCTCACCATCCGACAGGGCCACTAATGAAAAACTGTTTTTT. The full variable domain, with the rest looked up from reference TRBV18 and TRBJ1-4, is NAGVMQNPRHLVRRRGQEARLRCSPMKGHSHVYWYRQLPEEGLKFMVYLQKENIIDESGMPKERFSAEFPKEGPSILRIQQVVRGDSAAYFCASSPSDRATNEKLFFGSGTQLSVL.

This rearrangement joins TRBV28 to TRBJ1-5, with D possibly matching TRBD1 (6 bases). The CDR3 totals 13 residues. Trimming took 6 bases from V and 5 from J, leaving 11 bases between them. Per the germline V gene, CDR1 is MDHEN and CDR2 is SYDVKM. The CDR3 sequence is CASRTGNHQPQHF. The CDR3 DNA follows: TGTGCCAGCAGAACAGGGAACCATCAGCCCCAGCATTTT.

The chain couples TRBV30 to TRBJ2-7; D might be TRBD1 (6 bases). The V gene lost 4 bases and the J gene lost 1 base, with 8 bases spanning the gap. The CDR3 runs to 12 residues. From germline, CDR1 is GTSNPN and CDR2 SVGIG (reference sequence). The CDR3, as DNA: TGTGCCTGGAAGACAGGATCCTACGAGCAGTACTTC. Translated, it gives CAWKTGSYEQYF. The variable domain in full, completed from reference TRBV30 and TRBJ2-7, reads SQTIHQWPATLVQPVGSPLSLECTVEGTSNPNLYWYRQAAGRGLQLLFYSVGIGQISSEVPQNLSASRPQDRQFILSSKKLLLSDSGFYLCAWKTGSYEQYFGPGTRLTVT.

The chain recombines TRBV6-1 with TRBJ1-5; D not resolved. This CDR3 has 16 residues. V was pared by 0 bases and J by 0 bases, with 9 bases between. CDR1 MNHNS and CDR2 SASEGT come from the germline V gene. The CDR3 loop is CASSEALLYSNQPQHF. CDR3 nucleotides: TGTGCCAGCAGTGAAGCACTCCTCTATAGCAATCAGCCCCAGCATTTT.

The chain couples TRBV5-6 to TRBJ1-1; 9 nucleotides match TRBD1. Germline CDR1 reads SGHDT; CDR2 reads YYEEEE. Trimming took 0 bases from V and 5 from J; bases not matched to a gene: 2. The CDR3 is 14 residues long. CDR3 residues: CASSLADRGTEAFF. As DNA, the CDR3 is TGTGCCAGCAGCTTGGCCGACAGGGGGACTGAAGCTTTCTTT.

This clone has only one observation. The chain recombines TRBV19 with TRBJ2-2; maybe TRBD2 (7 bases). The CDR3 is 17 residues long. V shed 2 bases and J shed 2 bases, with 15 bases lying between them. Germline CDR1 LNHDA, CDR2 SQIVND (reference sequence). The CDR3 DNA reads TGTGCCAGTAGTATATTCTGGGCGGGGGCCAACACCGGGGAGCTGTTTTTT. Translated, it gives CASSIFWAGANTGELFF.

Only a few counts were recorded for this clone. Written as DNA, the CDR3 is TGTGCCAGTAGCCTCGGGCAGGGTGGGTATTCACCCCTCCACTTT. Translating gives CASSLGQGGYSPLHF. The chain has TRBV19 and TRBJ1-6; D is possibly TRBD1 (5 bases). The CDR3 is 15 amino acids. From germline, CDR1 is LNHDA and CDR2 SQIVND (reference sequence). The V and J ends lost 6 bases and 8 bases respectively, with 17 bases between them.

The V gene is TRBV28, the J gene TRBJ1-2; TRBD1 might be the D (5 bases). CDR3 length: 13 residues. In germline, CDR1 is MDHEN, CDR2 SYDVKM. The V end lost 3 bases, the J end lost 5 bases, and 10 bases lay between the germline ends. As DNA, the CDR3 is TGTGCCAGCAGTTTCGAGGGGAGGTATGGCTACACCTTC. It translates to CASSFEGRYGYTF.

This chain uses TRBV4-1 with TRBJ2-1; 8 bases line up with TRBD2. With 2 bases clipped from V and 10 bases from J, the junction kept 16 bases outside the gene matches. Germline V gives CDR1 MGHRA, CDR2 YSYEKL. CDR3 size: 17 residues. The CDR3 loop reads CASSQRVSGGPREEQFF. The CDR3 nucleotides are TGCGCCAGCAGCCAACGCGTGTCGGGGGGGCCCCGGGAGGAGCAGTTCTTC.

The chain recombines TRBV4-3 with TRBJ2-2; perhaps TRBD2 as D (6 bases). The germline V gene has CDR1 LGHNA and CDR2 YSLEER. The CDR3 loop spans 15 amino acids. Trimming took 0 bases from V and 5 from J, leaving 10 bases between them. The CDR3 region has the DNA TGCGCCAGCAGCCAAGAACAGGAGGGGACCGGGGAGCTGTTTTTT. Amino acids: CASSQEQEGTGELFF.

The chain employs TRBV11-2 and TRBJ2-3; D is unclear. The V end lost 7 bases, the J end lost 1 base, and 18 bases lay between the germline ends. The CDR3 consists of 16 residues. The V gene's germline CDR1 is SGHAT and CDR2 FQNNGV. The CDR3 nucleotides read TGTGCCAGCATCCGAGGCGTCGGGTTGGGCACAGATACGCAGTATTTT. Protein: CASIRGVGLGTDTQYF.

The chain has TRBV6-5 and TRBJ1-2; the match to TRBD1 covers 8 bases. J gave up 8 bases and V 4 bases, and 9 bases lay outside the gene matches. The CDR3 runs 14 residues. Per the germline V gene, CDR1 is MNHEY and CDR2 is SVGAGI. The CDR3 reads CASSWTLTGGGYTF. For the CDR3, the DNA is TGTGCCAGCAGTTGGACCCTAACAGGGGGAGGCTACACCTTC.